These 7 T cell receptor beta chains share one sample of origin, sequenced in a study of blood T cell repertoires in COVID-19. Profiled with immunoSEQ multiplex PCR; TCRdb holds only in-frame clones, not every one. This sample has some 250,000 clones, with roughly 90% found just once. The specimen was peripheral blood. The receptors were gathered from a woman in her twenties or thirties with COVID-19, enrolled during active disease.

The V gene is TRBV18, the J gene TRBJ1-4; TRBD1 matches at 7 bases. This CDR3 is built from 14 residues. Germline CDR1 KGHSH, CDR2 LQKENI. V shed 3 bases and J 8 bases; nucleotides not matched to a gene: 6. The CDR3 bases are TGTGCCAGCTCACCGACAGGGTCGGGGGAAAAACTGTTTTTT. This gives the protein CASSPTGSGEKLFF.

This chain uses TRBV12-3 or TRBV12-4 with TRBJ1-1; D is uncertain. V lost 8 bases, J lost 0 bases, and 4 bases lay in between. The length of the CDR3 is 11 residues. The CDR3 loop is CASEMNTEAFF. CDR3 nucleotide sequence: TGTGCCAGCGAGATGAACACTGAAGCTTTCTTT.

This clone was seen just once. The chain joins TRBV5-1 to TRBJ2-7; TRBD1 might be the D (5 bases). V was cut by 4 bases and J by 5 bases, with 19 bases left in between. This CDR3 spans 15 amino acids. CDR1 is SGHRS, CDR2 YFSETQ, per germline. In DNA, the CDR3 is TGCGCCAGCAGCCCTGCAGGGTCATCACATCACGAGCAGTACTTC. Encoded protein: CASSPAGSSHHEQYF.

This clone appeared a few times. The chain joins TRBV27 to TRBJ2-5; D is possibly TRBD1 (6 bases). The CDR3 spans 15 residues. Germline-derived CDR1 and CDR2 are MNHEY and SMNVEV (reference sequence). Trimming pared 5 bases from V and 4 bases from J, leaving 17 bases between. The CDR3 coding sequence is TGTGCCAGCAGTAGCACAGGGTTAGGGGGAGAGACCCAGTACTTC. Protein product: CASSSTGLGGETQYF.

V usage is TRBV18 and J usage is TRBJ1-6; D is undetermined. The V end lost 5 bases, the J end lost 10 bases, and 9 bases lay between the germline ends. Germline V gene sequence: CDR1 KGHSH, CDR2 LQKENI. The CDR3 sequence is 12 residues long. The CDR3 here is CASSELRSPLHF. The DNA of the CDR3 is TGTGCCAGCTCAGAGCTCCGGTCACCCCTCCACTTT.

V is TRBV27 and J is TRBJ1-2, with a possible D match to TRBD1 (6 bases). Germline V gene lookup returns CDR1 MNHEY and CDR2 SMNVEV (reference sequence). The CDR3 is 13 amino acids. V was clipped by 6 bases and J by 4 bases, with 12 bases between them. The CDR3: CASSQDSLYGYTF. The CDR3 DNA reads TGTGCCAGCAGCCAGGACAGTCTCTATGGCTACACCTTC.

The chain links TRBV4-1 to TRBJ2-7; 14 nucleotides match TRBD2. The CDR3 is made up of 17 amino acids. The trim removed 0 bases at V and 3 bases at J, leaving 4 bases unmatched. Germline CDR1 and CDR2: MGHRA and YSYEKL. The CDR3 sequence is CASSQEGLAGVFYEQYF. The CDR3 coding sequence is TGCGCCAGCAGCCAAGAGGGACTAGCGGGGGTGTTCTACGAGCAGTACTTC.